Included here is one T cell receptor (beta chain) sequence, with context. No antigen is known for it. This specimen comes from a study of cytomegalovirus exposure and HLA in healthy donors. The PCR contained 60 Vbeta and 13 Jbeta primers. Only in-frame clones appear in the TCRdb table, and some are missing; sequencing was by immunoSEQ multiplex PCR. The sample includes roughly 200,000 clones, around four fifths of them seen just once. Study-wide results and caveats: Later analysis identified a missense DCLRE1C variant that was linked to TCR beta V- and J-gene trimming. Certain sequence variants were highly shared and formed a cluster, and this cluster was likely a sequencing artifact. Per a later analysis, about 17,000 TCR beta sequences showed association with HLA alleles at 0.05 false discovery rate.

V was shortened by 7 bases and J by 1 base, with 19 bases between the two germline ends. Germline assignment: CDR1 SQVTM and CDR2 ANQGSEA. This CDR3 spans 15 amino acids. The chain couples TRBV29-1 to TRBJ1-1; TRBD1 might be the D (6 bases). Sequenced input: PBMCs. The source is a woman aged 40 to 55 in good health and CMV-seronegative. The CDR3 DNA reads TGCAGCGCCCGAGGGGGGGGGCAGGGGAACACTGAAGCTTTCTTT. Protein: CSARGGGQGNTEAFF.